This T cell receptor beta chain is from a study of T-cell memory formation after mild COVID-19. Findings of the study overall: Proof of SARS-CoV-2 specificity was absent for the second-wave clones that crested on day 37. The study found contracting CD4+ clones mainly in CM and EM and contracting CD8+ clones in EMRA.

TCRdb called the 5' RACE reads again in MiXCR, with one record for every CDR3 protein. The sample includes more than 450,000 distinct CDR3 sequences, approximately 19% of them seen just once. The ends were cut back, 0 bases at V and 7 bases at J, with 15 bases in the middle. The CDR3 loop spans 15 amino acids. Regarding this clonotype: Its antigen remains unknown.

Sequencing was done on a sample of PBMCs or a T cell subset sorted from them (not recorded which). The clonotype comes from an adult woman who had mild COVID-19 (a few samples of this study predate the infection). Cell type and time point are not known. The rearrangement uses TRBV12-3 or TRBV12-4 and TRBJ1-2; a weak D match, TRBD1 (6 bases). The CDR3 region is CASSLAPVGGLGYTF. Written as DNA, the CDR3 is TGTGCCAGCAGTTTAGCGCCTGTGGGGGGCCTTGGCTACACCTTC.